Listed below are T cell receptor beta chains from one sample, sequenced in a study of T cells in Graves' hyperthyroidism and ophthalmopathy. TCRdb ran MiXCR on the multiplex PCR reads and lists one entry per CDR3 protein. The sample carries approximately 510,000 distinct CDR3 sequences, 46% recorded once. Material for sequencing was peripheral blood or thyroid tissue (not recorded which). These receptor sequences come from an adult woman with Graves' disease, either hyperthyroidism or ophthalmopathy (not recorded which). The CDR3 runs from the conserved cysteine through the conserved F or W. Each record gives: clone size, D gene, J gene, CDR3 length, V gene, CDR3 protein, CDR3 DNA. A D gene is named only where the DNA matches it firmly. Some rows have no size entry. The others give once, few or many, or a class for an expanded clone.

clone_size: few; d_call: -; j_call: TRBJ1-1; cdr3_length: 14; v_call: TRBV15; cdr3_aa: CATSRDGGDTEAFF; cdr3_nt: TGTGCCACCAGCAGAGATGGTGGCGACACTGAAGCTTTCTTT
clone_size: -; d_call: TRBD1; j_call: TRBJ2-7; cdr3_length: 15; v_call: TRBV7-9; cdr3_aa: CASSFGQGGGYEQYF; cdr3_nt: TGTGCCAGCAGTTTCGGACAGGGCGGTGGCTACGAGCAGTACTTC
clone_size: -; d_call: TRBD1; j_call: TRBJ2-5; cdr3_length: 14; v_call: TRBV6-5; cdr3_aa: CASSYQGAQETQYF; cdr3_nt: TGTGCCAGCAGTTATCAGGGGGCGCAAGAGACCCAGTACTTC
clone_size: -; d_call: -; j_call: TRBJ1-2; cdr3_length: 11; v_call: TRBV2; cdr3_aa: CATSADRCYTF; cdr3_nt: TGTGCCACCTCAGCAGACAGATGCTACACCTTC
clone_size: -; d_call: TRBD2; j_call: TRBJ2-6; cdr3_length: 12; v_call: TRBV2; cdr3_aa: CASSGGGNVLTF; cdr3_nt: TGTGCCAGCAGCGGGGGGGGCAACGTCCTGACTTTC
clone_size: -; d_call: TRBD2; j_call: TRBJ2-5; cdr3_length: 12; v_call: TRBV30; cdr3_aa: CASAGVWETQYF; cdr3_nt: TGTGCCTCAGCGGGAGTCTGGGAGACCCAGTACTTC
clone_size: -; d_call: -; j_call: TRBJ1-2; cdr3_length: 15; v_call: TRBV20-1; cdr3_aa: CSAPTSGTLNYGYTF; cdr3_nt: TGCAGTGCCCCGACTAGCGGGACCCTTAACTATGGCTACACCTTC
clone_size: -; d_call: -; j_call: TRBJ1-5; cdr3_length: 13; v_call: TRBV5-1; cdr3_aa: CASSTGNNQPQHF; cdr3_nt: TGTGCCAGCAGCACAGGAAACAATCAGCCCCAGCATTTT
clone_size: few; d_call: TRBD2; j_call: TRBJ2-2; cdr3_length: 16; v_call: TRBV19; cdr3_aa: CASSIALGLEAGELFF; cdr3_nt: TGTGCCAGTAGTATAGCCCTGGGACTAGAGGCCGGGGAGCTGTTTTTT
clone_size: -; d_call: -; j_call: TRBJ2-7; cdr3_length: 12; v_call: TRBV29-1; cdr3_aa: CSVEPGTYEQYF; cdr3_nt: TGCAGCGTTGAACCGGGAACCTACGAGCAGTACTTC
clone_size: many; d_call: -; j_call: TRBJ2-5; cdr3_length: 12; v_call: TRBV20-1; cdr3_aa: CSARSSGETQYF; cdr3_nt: TGCAGTGCTAGAAGCTCTGGGGAGACCCAGTACTTC
clone_size: -; d_call: -; j_call: TRBJ2-5; cdr3_length: 13; v_call: TRBV4-1; cdr3_aa: CASSQVLVETQYF; cdr3_nt: TGTGCCAGCAGCCAAGTACTGGTCGAGACCCAGTACTTC
clone_size: -; d_call: -; j_call: TRBJ2-7; cdr3_length: 15; v_call: TRBV7-8; cdr3_aa: CASSQTVQNSYEQYF; cdr3_nt: TGTGCCAGCAGCCAAACGGTACAGAACTCCTACGAGCAGTACTTC
clone_size: many; d_call: -; j_call: TRBJ2-7; cdr3_length: 12; v_call: TRBV30; cdr3_aa: CAWSGTTYEQYF; cdr3_nt: TGTGCCTGGAGTGGGACTACCTACGAGCAGTACTTC
clone_size: -; d_call: -; j_call: TRBJ2-2; cdr3_length: 14; v_call: TRBV4-1; cdr3_aa: CASSQDSRAGELFF; cdr3_nt: TGCGCCAGCAGCCAAGATTCTCGAGCGGGGGAGCTGTTTTTT
clone_size: few; d_call: -; j_call: TRBJ1-1; cdr3_length: 15; v_call: TRBV7-9; cdr3_aa: CASSPRGVENTEAFF; cdr3_nt: TGTGCCAGCAGCCCAAGGGGGGTAGAGAACACTGAAGCTTTCTTT
clone_size: many; d_call: -; j_call: TRBJ1-6; cdr3_length: 11; v_call: TRBV20-1; cdr3_aa: CSAAGHTPLHF; cdr3_nt: TGCAGTGCGGCGGGACACACACCCCTCCACTTT
clone_size: -; d_call: -; j_call: TRBJ1-4; cdr3_length: 13; v_call: TRBV10-3; cdr3_aa: CAISEEAAYGLFF; cdr3_nt: TGTGCCATCAGTGAGGAGGCAGCGTATGGGCTGTTTTTT